This TCR beta chain appears in the sequencing data of a study of cytomegalovirus exposure and HLA in healthy donors. Study at large: The study placed about four fifths of its roughly 400 genotyped donors in the Caucasian-associated ancestry cluster. Points from the study as a whole: Later on, analysis showed that most CMV-associated TCR beta chains appeared to be HLA-restricted.

This clone showed up just a few times. Its cognate antigen is unknown. The PCR ran on 60 Vbeta and 13 Jbeta primers. Here immunoSEQ multiplex PCR was the method, and the copy in TCRdb shows in-frame clones only, minus some. The sample records fewer than 200,000 clones, approximately 81% being singletons. The CDR3 runs to 17 residues. Germline CDR1 reads MDHEN; CDR2 reads SYDVKM. Trimming removed 6 bases from V and 6 bases from J; junction bases left unmatched: 15. Specimen: PBMCs. The TCR sequence derives from a woman younger than 35 in good health and CMV-seronegative. V gene TRBV28 combines with J gene TRBJ2-1, with 9 bases fitting TRBD2. This CDR3 is CASSPFSIAGAGNEQFF. The CDR3 DNA sequence: TGTGCCAGCAGCCCTTTTTCGATAGCGGGAGCGGGCAATGAGCAGTTCTTC. Combining the CDR3 with reference TRBV28 and TRBJ2-1 gives the whole variable domain DVKVTQSSRYLVKRTGEKVFLECVQDMDHENMFWYRQDPGLGLRLIYFSYDVKMKEKGDIPEGYSVSREKKERFSLILESASTNQTSMYLCASSPFSIAGAGNEQFFGPGTRLTVL.